Each of the 12 T cell receptor beta chains below was sequenced from the same sample in a study of PD-L1 blockade in urothelial cancer. Assay: immunoSEQ multiplex PCR; the TCRdb copy retains only in-frame clones and omits some. The table includes 35,000 to 45,000 clones, just over 35% detected once. Sequenced material: tumor tissue, taken before atezolizumab (anti-PD-L1) treatment. These receptors came from a man aged 60 to 75 with urothelial cancer.

This clone was observed a few times. The chain has TRBV28 and TRBJ2-1; D is ambiguous. V was trimmed by 3 bases and J by 4 bases, leaving 4 bases between them. Germline assignment: CDR1 MDHEN and CDR2 SYDVKM. The CDR3 totals 12 residues. CDR3 in amino acids: CASSFGYNEQFF. CDR3 nucleotide sequence: TGTGCCAGCAGTTTTGGGTACAATGAGCAGTTCTTC.

Here the CDR3 DNA reads TGTGCCAGCCACTGGCGGGACACAGATACGCAGTATTTT. Translated: CASHWRDTDTQYF. This chain connects TRBV28 to TRBJ2-3, with TRBD2 as a possible D gene (6 bases). The germline gives CDR1 MDHEN, CDR2 SYDVKM. This CDR3 has 13 residues. The V end was cut by 8 bases, the J end by 2 bases, with 11 bases between.

The chain recombines TRBV30 with TRBJ1-2, with D uncertain. The V end was cut by 2 bases, the J end by 3 bases, with 7 bases between. CDR3 length equals 12 residues. Germline V CDR1 and CDR2: GTSNPN, SVGIG (reference sequence). The CDR3 spells CAWSITYYGYTF. The CDR3 bases are TGTGCCTGGAGTATCACGTACTATGGCTACACCTTC.

The gene calls are TRBV11-3 and TRBJ1-2; tentative D call: TRBD1 (6 bases). The CDR3 runs to 15 residues. Germline CDR1 is SGHNT and CDR2 is YENEEA. V shed 0 bases and J shed 8 bases, with 16 bases lying between them. Written as DNA, the CDR3 is TGTGCCAGCAGCTTAGATCTCCACAGGGACTGGGGCTACACCTTC. Its translation: CASSLDLHRDWGYTF.

This clone came up a few times. The chain has TRBV23-1 and TRBJ1-1; 7 bases agree with TRBD1. Being an ORF, TRBV23-1 has a function that is uncertain. The length of the CDR3 is 15 residues. V gave up 6 bases and J gave up 8 bases; unmatched junction bases: 15. The CDR3 DNA is TGCGCCAGCAGCCGGGGATCCCGGGACAGAAAAGAAGCTTTCTTT. This codes for CASSRGSRDRKEAFF.

The rearrangement links TRBV30 to TRBJ1-1; D unclear. The CDR3 extends over 12 amino acids. V gave up 4 bases and J gave up 3 bases, with 9 bases separating them. CDR1 is GTSNPN, CDR2 SVGIG, per germline (reference sequence). Here the CDR3 DNA reads TGTGCCTGGATACTTTTCGACACTGAAGCTTTCTTT. Residues: CAWILFDTEAFF.

The J gene is TRBJ2-3, the V gene TRBV11-3, with 11 bases identical to TRBD2. Trimming removed 5 bases from V and 6 bases from J; junction bases left unmatched: 4. This CDR3 contains 14 residues. Germline V gene data show CDR1 as SGHNT and CDR2 as YENEEA. The CDR3 bases are TGTGCCAGCAGCCTGTTAGCGGGAGGGGATACGCAGTATTTT. This gives the protein CASSLLAGGDTQYF.

This clone was counted a few times. J is TRBJ2-7 and V is TRBV6-8; 9 nucleotides align to TRBD1. Germline V lookup: CDR1 MNHGY, CDR2 SAAAGT. CDR3 length: 14 amino acids. The J segment lost 2 bases and the V segment lost 10 bases, leaving 9 bases of the junction unmatched. The CDR3: CAILRDRVTYEQYF. The CDR3 DNA follows: TGTGCCATCCTCCGGGACAGGGTGACCTACGAGCAGTACTTC.

This clone was counted a few times. The rearrangement links TRBV11-3 to TRBJ2-3; no clear D. CDR1 and CDR2 (germline): SGHNT, YENEEA. This CDR3 spans 14 amino acids. V gave up 2 bases and J gave up 4 bases, with 10 bases separating them. CDR3 in DNA: TGTGCCAGCAGCTTACCAAACGGAGCAGATACGCAGTATTTT. It is translated as CASSLPNGADTQYF. The full variable domain, completed using reference TRBV11-3 and TRBJ2-3, is EAGVVQSPRYKIIEKKQPVAFWCNPISGHNTLYWYLQNLGQGPELLIRYENEEAVDDSQLPKDRFSAERLKGVDSTLKIQPAELGDSAVYLCASSLPNGADTQYFGPGTRLTVL.

This clone has a handful of counts. This chain joins TRBV6-8 and TRBJ2-5, with 12 bases that match TRBD2. Germline V lookup: CDR1 MNHGY, CDR2 SAAAGT. The trim removed 5 bases at V and 1 base at J, leaving 8 bases unmatched. The CDR3 totals 17 residues. Written as DNA, the CDR3 is TGTGCCAGCAGTAAATTAGGACTAGCGGGGACCCAAGAGACCCAGTACTTC. This codes for CASSKLGLAGTQETQYF.

In its sample, this clone was seen a few times. V gene TRBV9 combines with J gene TRBJ2-5; TRBD1 matches at 7 bases. The CDR3 spans 16 residues. In germline, CDR1 is SGDLS, CDR2 YYNGEE. V was clipped by 1 base and J by 0 bases; unmatched bases: 6. CDR3 bases: TGTGCCAGCAGCGTAAGTGTAGGACAGGACCAAGAGACCCAGTACTTC. Encoded protein: CASSVSVGQDQETQYF.

This clone was detected many times. The chain recombines TRBV11-3 with TRBJ2-1; 7 bases match TRBD1. The CDR3 is 14 residues long. Germline-derived CDR1 and CDR2 are SGHNT and YENEEA. Trimming took 5 bases from V and 4 from J; bases not matched to a gene: 5. Here the CDR3 reads CASSLTTGYNEQFF. The CDR3 DNA is TGTGCCAGCAGCCTAACGACAGGGTACAATGAGCAGTTCTTC.